This T cell receptor beta chain was identified during a study of blood T cell repertoires in COVID-19 (dated by TCRdb to about 2020). About the study as a whole: Samples covering the acute and convalescent phases of COVID-19 were provided by collaborators in the United States, Italy and Spain. The samples were drawn from the first 160 participants of the ongoing ImmuneRACE study and from some 1,300 subjects provided by 6 global collaborators. A de-identified subject ID, COVID-19 status, age in years and sex were almost always included in the sample metadata. The prospective study material was composed of cDNA or gDNA derived from T cells, B-cell-depleted T cells, or PBMCs. Where available, HLA class I and class II types were taken from metadata supplied by the sample provider and were not determined by assay-based typing. Deeply sampled blood TCRbeta repertoires from subjects exposed to, actively infected with, or recovered from COVID-19 were included in the dataset. A freely available public database, intended as a resource for researchers studying the immune response to SARS-CoV-2, is where the repertoires were released.

TCRbeta CDR3 regions were amplified from genomic DNA by means of the immunoSEQ Assay, a bias-controlled multiplex PCR. Concerning the study's data processing: Within the assay, amplification of reference gene primers was used to estimate how many nucleated cells each sample contained. To quantify the absolute abundance of each unique TCRbeta CDR3 rearrangement, sequence reads were collapsed and filtered. For each sample, productive Simpson clonality was calculated as the square root of Simpson's diversity index across productive rearrangements. Entries here come from immuneACCESS through TCRdb and include only in-frame sequences with V and J called. Some clones fail to appear in such tables; in the studies checked, an unresolved V gene covers under half of the shortfall, and the cause of the remainder is unknown. Clonal size and the V and J genes are those of that table, whereas D and trimming came from the DNA. Recorded for this sample are a few hundred thousand clones; roughly 87% of them occurred a single time. Clones ranked in the top ten supply under 0.7% of the sample.

This clone has only a few counts. Its recognized antigen is unknown. No base qualities exist here, and no much larger clone lies one base off it. Summary of the overall study and its limitations: The quantity of clinical and demographic metadata differed by source and by participant and was supplied without curation.

Trimming takes 1 base off V and 6 bases off J; junction bases not matched to a gene: 1. There are 14 amino acids in the CDR3, from cysteine to phenylalanine inclusive. Only the CDR3 region is kept as DNA, spanning 42 bases read in frame from base 1. According to the germline V gene, CDR1 reads SNHLY and CDR2 reads FYNNEI. Participants in the prospective study were aged about 18 to 95 years, lived in about two dozen United States geographic areas, and enrolled through a virtual design. Cohort assignment in the prospective study relied on participant-reported clinical history from a screening survey and a study questionnaire. Recovered participants in ImmuneRACE Cohort 3 were defined as having two consecutive negative NP/OP PCR tests, clearance from a healthcare professional, or resolution of symptoms. In the prospective study, whole blood, serum and a nasopharyngeal or oropharyngeal swab were collected from each participant by mobile phlebotomists. Additional blood draws and questionnaires over an approximately 2-month period could optionally be provided by prospective study participants. Before DNA extraction, prospective study blood samples were shipped either frozen or at room temperature.

Material: PBMCs or T cells enriched from blood (not recorded which). The sequence derives from a man younger than 35 who had recovered from COVID-19. This chain joins TRBV2 to TRBJ1-5; 9 bases in the junction line up with TRBD1. The DNA sequence follows: TGTGCCAGCAGTGAAGAGGGACAGGGTCAGCCCCAGCATTTT. The resulting protein is CASSEEGQGQPQHF.